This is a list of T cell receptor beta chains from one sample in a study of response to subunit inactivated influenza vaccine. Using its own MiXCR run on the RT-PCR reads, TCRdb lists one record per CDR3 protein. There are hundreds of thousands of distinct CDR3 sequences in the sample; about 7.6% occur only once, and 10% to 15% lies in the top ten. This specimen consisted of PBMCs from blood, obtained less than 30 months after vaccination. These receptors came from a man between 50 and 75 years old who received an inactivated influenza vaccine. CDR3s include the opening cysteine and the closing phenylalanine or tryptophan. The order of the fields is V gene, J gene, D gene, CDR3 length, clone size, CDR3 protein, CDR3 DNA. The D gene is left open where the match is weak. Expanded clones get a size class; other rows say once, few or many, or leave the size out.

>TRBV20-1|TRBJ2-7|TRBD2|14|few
CSASPSGRAFEQYF
TGCAGTGCTAGCCCTAGCGGGAGGGCCTTCGAGCAGTACTTC
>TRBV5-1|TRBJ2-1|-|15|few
CASSLPQSSYNEQFF
TGCGCCAGCAGCTTACCCCAGAGCTCCTACAATGAGCAGTTCTTC
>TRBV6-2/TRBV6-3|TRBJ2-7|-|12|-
CASGELGYEQYF
TGTGCCAGCGGCGAGCTGGGCTACGAGCAGTACTTC
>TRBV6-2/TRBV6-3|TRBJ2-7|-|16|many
CASSRNTGVTSYEQYF
TGTGCCAGCAGTAGAAACACAGGAGTTACTTCCTACGAGCAGTACTTC
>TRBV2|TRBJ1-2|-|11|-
CASSEATGYTF
TGTGCCAGCAGTGAAGCAACAGGCTACACCTTC
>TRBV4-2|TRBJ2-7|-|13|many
CASSPPLGYEQYF
TGTGCCAGCAGCCCTCCTTTGGGCTACGAGCAGTACTTC
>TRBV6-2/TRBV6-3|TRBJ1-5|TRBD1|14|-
CASKRDRGHQPQHF
TGTGCCAGCAAGAGGGACAGGGGACATCAGCCCCAGCATTTT
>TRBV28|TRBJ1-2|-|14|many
CASRSRGPTTGYTF
TGTGCCAGCAGATCCCGGGGGCCAACTACTGGCTACACCTTC
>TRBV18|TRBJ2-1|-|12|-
CASSPTVFGQFF
TGTGCCAGCTCACCGACCGTCTTTGGGCAGTTCTTC
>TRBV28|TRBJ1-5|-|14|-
CASTNPLYNQPQHF
TGTGCCAGCACCAATCCACTGTACAATCAGCCCCAGCATTTT
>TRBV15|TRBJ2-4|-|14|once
CATSEDFLQNIQYF
TGTGCCACCAGCGAAGACTTCCTGCAAAACATTCAGTACTTC
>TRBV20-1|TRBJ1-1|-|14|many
CSARGTDLNTEAFF
TGCAGTGCTAGAGGGACAGACTTGAACACTGAAGCTTTCTTT
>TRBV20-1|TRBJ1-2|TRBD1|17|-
CSARDLDRVFGANGYTF
TGCAGTGCTAGAGATCTTGACAGGGTTTTTGGGGCAAATGGCTACACCTTC
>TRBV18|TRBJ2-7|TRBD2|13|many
CASSPREGYEQYF
TGTGCCAGCTCACCACGGGAGGGTTACGAGCAGTACTTC
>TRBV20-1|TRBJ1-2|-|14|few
CSALPIGTIYGYTF
TGCAGTGCCCTACCGATCGGGACAATCTATGGCTACACCTTC
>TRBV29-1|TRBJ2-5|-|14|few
CSVVYGGYQETQYF
TGCAGCGTTGTTTATGGGGGGTACCAAGAGACCCAGTACTTC
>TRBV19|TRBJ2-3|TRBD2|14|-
CASMEGTITDTQYF
TGTGCCAGTATGGAGGGGACTATCACAGATACGCAGTATTTT
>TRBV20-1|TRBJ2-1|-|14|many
CSAPGRTNTDEQFF
TGCAGTGCTCCAGGGCGGACAAACACGGATGAGCAGTTCTTC
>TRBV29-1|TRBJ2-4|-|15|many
CSVEYADLRGNIQYF
TGCAGCGTTGAATATGCGGACCTCAGGGGAAACATTCAGTACTTC
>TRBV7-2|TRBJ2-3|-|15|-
CASSPDSGNTDTQYF
TGTGCCAGCAGCCCAGATAGCGGAAACACAGATACGCAGTATTTT
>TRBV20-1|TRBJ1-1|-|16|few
CSARDLVKNMNTEAFF
TGCAGTGCTAGAGATCTTGTGAAGAACATGAACACTGAAGCTTTCTTT
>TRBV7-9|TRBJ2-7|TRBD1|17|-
CASKEIQGAIQIHEQYF
TGTGCCAGCAAGGAAATACAGGGGGCGATCCAGATCCACGAGCAGTACTTC
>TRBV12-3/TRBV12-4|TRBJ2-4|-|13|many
CASGFGRQDIQYF
TGTGCCAGCGGGTTCGGGAGACAGGACATTCAGTACTTC